The entry below gives a single T cell receptor beta chain sequence along with its context. As yet, its antigen is unknown. The sample belongs to a study of OX40 agonist ivuxolimab in advanced cancers. General study findings and limits: Clones of CD4+ and CD8+ blood T cells grew by week 6 at doses of 0.1 to 3.0 mg/kg. Researchers report that CD8+ T cells had, on average, more expanded clones than CD4+.

Produced via immunoSEQ multiplex PCR; TCRdb's table is partial and in-frame only. This table holds roughly 36,000 clones, roughly 84% found once. Researchers took blood at baseline, on cycle 4 day 1, and on cycle 7 day 1. V was clipped by 5 bases and J by 5 bases, with 13 bases between them. In germline, CDR1 is SEHNR, CDR2 FQNEAQ (reference sequence). The CDR3 has 15 amino acids. The gene calls are TRBV7-9 and TRBJ1-6; D not resolved. This sequence originates from an adult with an advanced solid tumor such as melanoma, head and neck, liver or kidney cancer. Sequenced here: CD4+ or CD8+ T cells sorted from blood, sampled in a trial of the OX40 agonist ivuxolimab. This CDR3 reads CASSLGGVDNSPLHF. The DNA for the CDR3 is TGTGCCAGCAGCCTCGGCGGGGTTGATAATTCACCCCTCCACTTT.